Reported below is one T cell receptor beta chain. Its antigen remains unknown. Data came from immunoSEQ multiplex PCR; TCRdb stores just in-frame clones and leaves some out. The table lists under 85,000 clones, about 93% of them singletons. This sample is drawn from a study of OX40 agonist ivuxolimab in advanced cancers. Study summary: Patient treatment consisted of intravenous ivuxolimab administration every 2 weeks at 0.01 to 10 mg/kg. Those enrolled were 70% to 85% male, with a mean age of about 66 years and ages from roughly 20 to 85. Study-level points and caveats: In the 0.1 to 3.0 mg/kg range, CD4+ and CD8+ blood T cells had expanded clonally by week 6. More expanded clones were seen, on average, in CD8+ T cells than in CD4+.

CDR3 length: 16 residues. The V end lost 4 bases, the J end lost 2 bases, and 17 bases lay between the germline ends. Looked up from germline, CDR1 is SGDLS and CDR2 is YYNGEE. The sample here was CD4+ or CD8+ T cells sorted from blood, taken in a trial of the OX40 agonist ivuxolimab. The source is an adult with an advanced solid tumor such as melanoma, head and neck, liver or kidney cancer. V is TRBV9 and J is TRBJ2-3, with D perhaps TRBD2 (6 bases). CDR3 nucleotide sequence: TGTGCCAGCAGCCTGGGGGGAGGCGTGTTCACAGATACGCAGTATTTT. It codes for CASSLGGGVFTDTQYF.